Listed below are T cell receptor beta chains from one sample, sequenced in a study of blood T cells in healthy people across ages. MiXCR was run by TCRdb on the 5' RACE reads, yielding one entry per CDR3 protein. The profile shows more than 800,000 distinct CDR3 sequences, about 30% of them singletons. The sequenced sample was blood. These receptors all stem from a woman of 80 years or more in good health. Both conserved end residues are trimmed from each CDR3.

J: TRBJ1-4
length: 11
V: TRBV30
CDR3: AWTTGSNEKLF

J: TRBJ1-1
length: 12
V: TRBV12-3/TRBV12-4
CDR3: ASSSNRGSTEAF

J: TRBJ2-1
length: 11
V: TRBV2
CDR3: ASCIAGGDEQF

J: TRBJ1-5
length: 10
V: TRBV6-6
CDR3: ASSPPEQPQH

J: TRBJ2-5
length: 16
V: TRBV12-3/TRBV12-4
CDR3: ASRIPGLAGGPADEQY

J: TRBJ2-5
length: 13
V: TRBV24-1
CDR3: ATSGAGAVEGTQY

J: TRBJ2-5
length: 13
V: TRBV7-9
CDR3: ASSTSQGAFYEQY

J: TRBJ1-5
length: 10
V: TRBV20-1
CDR3: SAARINQPQH

J: TRBJ1-1
length: 12
V: TRBV6-5
CDR3: ASSYREQNTEAF

J: TRBJ2-5
length: 15
V: TRBV9
CDR3: ASSVESRGTYQETQY

J: TRBJ1-4
length: 11
V: TRBV5-5
CDR3: ASIDGGNEKLF

J: TRBJ2-5
length: 12
V: TRBV5-5
CDR3: ASSFRVIGETQY

J: TRBJ2-1
length: 13
V: TRBV5-5
CDR3: ASSFTGNNDNEQF

J: TRBJ2-1
length: 10
V: TRBV24-1
CDR3: ATANFYNEQF

J: TRBJ2-1
length: 13
V: TRBV10-3
CDR3: AISDKGAPENEQF

J: TRBJ2-1
length: 10
V: TRBV7-2
CDR3: ASSWGAGEQF

J: TRBJ2-5
length: 12
V: TRBV7-9
CDR3: ASSLGTKQETQY

J: TRBJ2-5
length: 15
V: TRBV11-2
CDR3: ASSSPGTSGGGETQY

J: TRBJ1-1
length: 13
V: TRBV7-2
CDR3: ASSAQGASRTEAF

J: TRBJ2-3
length: 13
V: TRBV6-6
CDR3: ASSYSTAIRDTQY

J: TRBJ2-3
length: 16
V: TRBV7-8
CDR3: ASSPSRMLAGGRDTQY

J: TRBJ2-5
length: 12
V: TRBV21-1
CDR3: ASSKDVGQETQY

J: TRBJ1-5
length: 11
V: TRBV4-1
CDR3: ASSLRRNQPQH

J: TRBJ2-7
length: 13
V: TRBV28
CDR3: ASNWFGTKGNEQY

J: TRBJ2-1
length: 14
V: TRBV7-6
CDR3: ASSPRRRQGAGEQF